Listed below are T cell receptor beta chains from one sample, sequenced in a study of shared clonotypes between healthy human individuals. TCRdb keeps only in-frame clones here, not all; method: immunoSEQ multiplex PCR. The sample records about 610,000 clones, 95% to 98% being singletons. Sample: naive CD4+ T cells sorted from blood. These receptors originate from a woman in her 30s in good health. Each CDR3 is given with its conserved first and last residue.

V gene	J gene	CDR3 protein
TRBV28	TRBJ2-1	CASGVSYNEQFF
TRBV4-1	TRBJ2-3	CASSQGRAFLTSATQYF
TRBV19	TRBJ2-7	CASSIRDSSYEQYF
TRBV28	TRBJ1-2	CASTVRGSDYGYTF
TRBV2	TRBJ2-3	CASSGRDKAIDTQYF
TRBV28	TRBJ1-2	CASSLAGSDYTF
TRBV11-2	TRBJ2-3	CASSLWSGGAKVDTQYF
TRBV28	TRBJ2-1	CASTPSYSRAGSREQFF
TRBV2	TRBJ1-3	CASSERPVNTIYF
TRBV5-1	TRBJ2-1	CASSLGQGTNEQFF
TRBV27	TRBJ2-5	CASSLGGTSGYQETQYF
TRBV18	TRBJ2-1	CASSPMTGVQFF
TRBV27	TRBJ1-1	CASNRGGGTEAFF
TRBV6-1	TRBJ2-1	CASREGLAGNNEQFF
TRBV19	TRBJ2-1	CATTDGYGDEQFF
TRBV27	TRBJ1-5	CASSLEGTVQPQHF
TRBV28	TRBJ1-4	CASSLGGQDEKLFF
TRBV5-1	TRBJ1-1	CASSLDWARHAEAFF
TRBV10-1	TRBJ2-2	CASVGSTSGFGELFF
TRBV9	TRBJ2-1	CASSAPEAGKANEQFF
TRBV19	TRBJ2-2	CASSIPVPGELFF
TRBV28	TRBJ2-1	CASAPGLAGYNEQFF
TRBV29-1	TRBJ1-1	CSVDRGQAFF
TRBV6-5	TRBJ1-1	CASSYRAGNTEAFF
TRBV7-7	TRBJ2-1	CAVGRYNEQFF
TRBV2	TRBJ2-3	CASKGVPDTQYF
TRBV7-2	TRBJ2-5	CASSRDTVKQETQYF
TRBV19	TRBJ2-4	CASSLSGSPFKNIQYF
TRBV28	TRBJ2-5	CASSTPSSMGFTETQYF
TRBV9	TRBJ1-1	CASSVGWGGAFF
TRBV7-2	TRBJ1-1	CASSLVMDTEAFF
TRBV30	TRBJ2-7	CAWSVQGSEQYF
TRBV27	TRBJ1-5	CASSPRQVLRDQPQHF
TRBV5-1	TRBJ2-7	CASSPLDSVRDTYEQYF
TRBV11-2	TRBJ1-3	CASSLLSGNTIYF
TRBV19	TRBJ2-5	CASSLVLAERGETQYF
TRBV27	TRBJ2-1	CASTGSGRYNEQFF
TRBV18	TRBJ2-7	CASSPVASGMDEQYF
TRBV4-1	TRBJ1-2	CASSQGDIRSTSYGYTF
TRBV7-9	TRBJ2-1	CASRKRVRGGMSSYNEQFF
TRBV28	TRBJ2-3	CASSLWQTSTDTQYF
TRBV9	TRBJ1-2	CASSITRDRVYNGYTF
TRBV6-1	TRBJ1-6	CASSGTGSGNSPLHF
TRBV27	TRBJ2-1	CASSSAGGRYNEQFF
TRBV4-2	TRBJ2-7	CASSQDQGKPATQQYF
TRBV4-1	TRBJ1-1	CASSREGGLVTEAFF
TRBV5-6	TRBJ2-7	CASSPWGREEFSSYEQYF
TRBV12-5	TRBJ1-1	CASGLGQGQGEAFF
TRBV7-2	TRBJ2-7	CASSSMGLADPYEQYF
TRBV19	TRBJ2-3	CASMGLAGGLTDTQYF
TRBV19	TRBJ2-2	CATAQGYAGELFF
TRBV4-1	TRBJ1-1	CASSQGGFKGSKVNTEAFF